The 8 T cell receptor beta chains in this list originate from one sample, sequenced in a study of early T cells in non-severe SARS-CoV-2 infection (TCRdb year 2021). Preparation of the library involved 5' RACE. Sequenced on a NextSeq 500. TCRdb trimmed public reads at Q25 via fastp, called clones via MiXCR and kept in-frame beta chains. Every CDR3 protein is listed once, alongside the most common genes and DNA of its rows. For this sample the table gives fewer than 55,000 distinct CDR3 sequences, of which less than 9.5% were detected only once. The ten largest clones add up to 4.2% of the sample. Sequences were obtained from whole blood. These receptor sequences come from an adult who was a healthcare worker with PCR-confirmed SARS-CoV-2 infection or an uninfected control (not recorded which).

This clonotype has ten or more counts. This chain connects TRBV11-3 to TRBJ2-7; D possibly matches TRBD1 or TRBD2 (5 bases each). This CDR3 spans 14 amino acids. Germline V gene data show CDR1 as SGHNT and CDR2 as YENEEA. V was cut by 2 bases and J by 4 bases, with 12 bases left in between. In DNA form, the CDR3 reads TGTGCCAGCAGCTTACTAACGGGACCGTACGAGCAGTACTTC. Its translation: CASSLLTGPYEQYF. The full variable domain, completed using reference TRBV11-3 and TRBJ2-7, is EAGVVQSPRYKIIEKKQPVAFWCNPISGHNTLYWYLQNLGQGPELLIRYENEEAVDDSQLPKDRFSAERLKGVDSTLKIQPAELGDSAVYLCASSLLTGPYEQYFGPGTRLTVT.

The J gene is TRBJ1-2, the V gene TRBV2, with D unclear. V shed 1 base and J shed 0 bases, with 6 bases lying between them. Germline V gene sequence: CDR1 SNHLY, CDR2 FYNNEI. The CDR3 extends over 14 amino acids. In DNA, the CDR3 is TGTGCCAGCAGTGAAGGCGGGACTAACTATGGCTACACCTTC. It codes for CASSEGGTNYGYTF.

In this sample, this clonotype turned up a few times. This chain links TRBV15 with TRBJ2-5, with 8 nucleotides matching TRBD1. V dropped 0 bases and J dropped 4; count of bases not matched to a gene: 4. The germline V gene has CDR1 LNHNV and CDR2 YYDKDF (reference sequence). This CDR3 is 15 amino acids long. The CDR3 sequence is CATSRDPDRGETQYF. For the CDR3, the DNA is TGTGCCACCAGCAGAGACCCCGACAGGGGAGAGACCCAGTACTTC.

This clonotype was recorded at least ten times. This rearrangement joins TRBV11-2 to TRBJ2-1; no firm D call. Deletions cut 2 bases from V and 6 bases from J, with 2 bases between. The CDR3 is made up of 11 amino acids. CDR1 SGHAT and CDR2 FQNNGV come from the germline V gene. The DNA of the CDR3 is TGTGCCAGCAGCTTAACCAATGAGCAGTTCTTC. Translated: CASSLTNEQFF.

This clonotype was counted ten times or more. The chain combines TRBV12-3 or TRBV12-4 with TRBJ2-1; 7 bases fit TRBD1. The CDR3 covers 16 residues. The junction had 14 bases not matched to a gene; V was cut back by 5 bases and J by 7 bases. CDR3 residues: CASSTLNRGRRNEQFF. CDR3 coding DNA: TGTGCCAGCAGTACACTTAACAGGGGAAGAAGAAATGAGCAGTTCTTC.

Note on this clonotype: Given a much more abundant clone one base away, this may be a read error. This rearrangement joins TRBV7-9 to TRBJ2-5; D is unclear. CDR3 length: 9 amino acids. Germline V CDR1 and CDR2: SEHNR, FQNEAQ (reference sequence). CDR3 bases: TGTACCAGCAGCTTAGATATGATCTTC. Translation gives CTSSLDMIF.

This clonotype showed up just once. Given a much more abundant clone one base away, this may be a read error. The chain has TRBV15 and TRBJ2-3; possible D gene TRBD2, 6 bases. Germline-derived CDR1 and CDR2 are LNHNV and YYDKDF (reference sequence). CDR3 length equals 13 residues. V was cut by 7 bases and J by 5 bases, with 13 bases left in between. In DNA form, the CDR3 reads TGTGCCACCAATCTCGGGAGCGGAGATACGCAGTATTTT. It yields the protein CATNLGSGDTQYF.

This clonotype was seen many times. This chain joins TRBV10-1 and TRBJ2-5; 10 bases are shared with TRBD1. V gave up 5 bases and J gave up 5 bases; unmatched junction bases: 8. The germline V gene has CDR1 WNHNN and CDR2 SYGVQD (reference sequence). This CDR3 has 15 amino acids. Here the CDR3 reads CASSMRQGALETQYF. The DNA of the CDR3 is TGCGCCAGCAGTATGAGACAGGGGGCACTTGAGACCCAGTACTTC.